The 16 T cell receptor beta chains presented below share a single source sample, sequenced in a study of shared clonotypes between healthy human individuals. The repertoire was sequenced with immunoSEQ multiplex PCR; TCRdb's copy has only in-frame clones and lacks some. The sample holds under 1,100,000 clones, 75% to 80% seen once. Sequencing was done on a sample of memory CD4+ T cells from PBMCs. The subset: CD45RA-negative fraction. The source of these receptors is a man younger than 30 in good health. Some clones in this sample may be carry-over from other donors' samples.

The chain joins TRBV27 to TRBJ2-2, with TRBD1 as a possible D gene (6 bases). Trimming took 3 bases from V and 4 from J, leaving 9 bases between them. CDR1 and CDR2 (germline): MNHEY, SMNVEV (reference sequence). This CDR3 comprises 14 residues. The chain's CDR3 is CASSFSRGTGELFF. The CDR3 coding sequence is TGTGCCAGCAGTTTCTCCAGGGGCACCGGGGAGCTGTTTTTT.

The gene calls are TRBV27 and TRBJ1-3; D is possibly TRBD1 (5 bases). CDR1 and CDR2 from the germline V gene are MNHEY and SMNVEV (reference sequence). The CDR3 has 15 amino acids. Between the trimmed V and J ends, which lost 2 bases and 5 bases, there was a span of 13 bases. CDR3 DNA sequence: TGTGCCAGCAGTTTAGGGGCCCCCGGACGAAACACCATATATTTT. Translation: CASSLGAPGRNTIYF.

This chain connects TRBV2 to TRBJ1-1, with unresolved D. Trimming cost V 3 bases and J 3 bases, with 14 bases left between them. The CDR3 consists of 15 residues. The germline CDR1 and CDR2 sequences are SNHLY and FYNNEI. The CDR3 is CASSDWVGADTEAFF. CDR3 in DNA: TGTGCCAGCAGTGATTGGGTCGGAGCGGACACTGAAGCTTTCTTT.

The chain recombines TRBV4-1 with TRBJ2-5; 14 positions agree with TRBD2. Germline assignment: CDR1 MGHRA and CDR2 YSYEKL. With 4 bases clipped from V and 3 bases from J, the junction kept 7 bases outside the gene matches. CDR3 size: 17 residues. The CDR3: CASSRGTSGSWEETQYF. The CDR3 nucleotides read TGCGCCAGCAGCCGAGGGACTAGCGGGAGTTGGGAAGAGACCCAGTACTTC.

This clone was detected a few times. The rearrangement joins TRBV5-4 to TRBJ2-7; 11 bases fit TRBD2. CDR3 length: 14 residues. After removal of 9 bases from V and 1 base from J, the junction contained 6 bases not matched to a gene. Germline lookup yields CDR1 SGHNT and CDR2 YYREEE (reference sequence). For the CDR3, the DNA is TGTGCCACGGCTACTAGCGGGAGTTCCTACGAGCAGTACTTC. It codes for CATATSGSSYEQYF.

A note on this clone: The same CDR3 also results from other DNA sequences found in this sample. The J gene is TRBJ2-7, the V gene TRBV4-2; 9 nucleotides line up with TRBD1. Germline trimming cut 1 base from V and 1 base from J; bases unmatched to any gene: 2. The germline CDR1 and CDR2 sequences are LGHNA and YNFKEQ. The CDR3 spans 15 residues. The CDR3 nucleotides read TGTGCCAGCAGCCAAGGACAGGGGGGATCCTACGAGCAGTACTTC. Its protein is CASSQGQGGSYEQYF.

The rearrangement joins TRBV7-8 to TRBJ2-3; TRBD1 agrees at 8 bases. This CDR3 spans 15 amino acids. With V trimmed by 5 bases and J by 2 bases, 6 bases remained unmatched. In germline, CDR1 is SGHVS, CDR2 FQNEAQ. CDR3 sequence (DNA): TGTGCCAGCAGCCAAAGACAGGGGAACACAGATACGCAGTATTTT. Translation gives CASSQRQGNTDTQYF.

The sample holds a few counts of this clone. The chain has TRBV10-3 and TRBJ2-3; D gene unclear. Germline V gene lookup returns CDR1 ENHRY and CDR2 SYGVKD. The CDR3 spans 12 residues. The V end was cut by 6 bases, the J end by 5 bases, with 9 bases between. CDR3 sequence reads: CAISTSGDTQYF. The CDR3 nucleotides read TGTGCCATCAGCACCTCGGGAGATACGCAGTATTTT.

CDR3 DNA sequence: TGTGCCAGCAGTTCGAAGTGGGGGGCCTCACCCTACGAGCAGTACTTC. Its translation: CASSSKWGASPYEQYF. This chain joins TRBV6-5 and TRBJ2-7, with D perhaps given as TRBD1 or TRBD2 (6 bases each). The CDR3 is 16 residues long. Germline-derived CDR1 and CDR2 are MNHEY and SVGAGI. V was pared by 4 bases and J by 2 bases, with 18 bases between.

A word on this clone: A read error may explain this, as a much larger clone is one base away. The chain couples TRBV2 to TRBJ1-2; no definite D call. Germline V gene sequence: CDR1 SNHLY, CDR2 FYNNEI. The CDR3 length is 13 residues. V was clipped by 5 bases and J by 0 bases, with 7 bases between them. In DNA, the CDR3 is TGTGCCAGCAGTTTGACGGCTAACTATGGCTACACCTTC. Translating gives CASSLTANYGYTF. Full variable domain (outside the CDR3, taken from reference TRBV2 and TRBJ1-2): EPEVTQTPSHQVTQMGQEVILRCVPISNHLYFYWYRQILGQKVEFLVSFYNNEISEKSEIFDDQFSVERPDGSNFTLKIRSTKLEDSAMYFCASSLTANYGYTFGSGTRLTVV.

On this clone itself: Other DNA sequences in this sample translate to the same CDR3. V gene TRBV11-2 combines with J gene TRBJ2-7; 11 nucleotides match TRBD2. Per germline, CDR1 SGHAT and CDR2 FQNNGV. This CDR3 is built from 16 residues. Germline trimming cut 1 base from V and 4 bases from J; bases unmatched to any gene: 6. CDR3 nucleotides: TGTGCCAGCAGCTTAGGGCTAGCGGGAGGTGTGTACGAGCAGTACTTC. Amino acid sequence: CASSLGLAGGVYEQYF.

The genes are TRBV28 and TRBJ1-5; D might be TRBD1 (5 bases). Germline-derived CDR1 and CDR2 are MDHEN and SYDVKM. The CDR3 is 16 amino acids. V shed 2 bases and J shed 0 bases, with 11 bases lying between them. The CDR3 sequence: CASSLVGTYSNQPQHF. The DNA of the CDR3 is TGTGCCAGCAGTTTAGTAGGGACCTATAGCAATCAGCCCCAGCATTTT.

The chain employs TRBV10-1 and TRBJ1-1, with D hard to call. The V end lost 3 bases, the J end lost 5 bases, and 10 bases lay between the germline ends. In germline, CDR1 is WNHNN, CDR2 SYGVQD (reference sequence). This CDR3 is 13 amino acids long. The CDR3 DNA sequence: TGCGCCAGCAGTGAAAGCGTGGTGACTGAAGCTTTCTTT. This encodes CASSESVVTEAFF.

Of note for this clone: A much larger clone is a single base away; this may be a read error. The sample carries other DNA sequences with the same CDR3. The rearrangement links TRBV29-1 to TRBJ2-2; the match to TRBD1 covers 7 bases. Per the germline V gene, CDR1 is SQVTM and CDR2 is ANQGSEA. The CDR3 spans 13 residues. The DNA of the CDR3 is TGCAGCGTTAACAGGGGCGGCACCGGGGAGCTGTTTTTC. Protein product: CSVNRGGTGELFF.

The sample holds one count of this clone. The rearrangement joins TRBV2 to TRBJ2-5; D not certain. V was pared by 3 bases and J by 3 bases, with 8 bases between. The CDR3 is 13 amino acids. CDR1 is SNHLY and CDR2 is FYNNEI in the germline V gene. The CDR3 DNA sequence: TGTGCCAGCAGTGATCTGGCGGAAGAGACCCAGTACTTC. It translates to CASSDLAEETQYF.

The chain couples TRBV5-1 to TRBJ2-1; 11 bases fit TRBD2. Germline trimming cut 4 bases from V and 7 bases from J; bases unmatched to any gene: 13. This CDR3 has 17 residues. Germline V gives CDR1 SGHRS, CDR2 YFSETQ. The CDR3 loop is CASSPSLAGGWNNEQFF. In nucleotides, the CDR3 is TGCGCCAGCAGCCCGTCCCTAGCGGGAGGCTGGAATAATGAGCAGTTCTTC.